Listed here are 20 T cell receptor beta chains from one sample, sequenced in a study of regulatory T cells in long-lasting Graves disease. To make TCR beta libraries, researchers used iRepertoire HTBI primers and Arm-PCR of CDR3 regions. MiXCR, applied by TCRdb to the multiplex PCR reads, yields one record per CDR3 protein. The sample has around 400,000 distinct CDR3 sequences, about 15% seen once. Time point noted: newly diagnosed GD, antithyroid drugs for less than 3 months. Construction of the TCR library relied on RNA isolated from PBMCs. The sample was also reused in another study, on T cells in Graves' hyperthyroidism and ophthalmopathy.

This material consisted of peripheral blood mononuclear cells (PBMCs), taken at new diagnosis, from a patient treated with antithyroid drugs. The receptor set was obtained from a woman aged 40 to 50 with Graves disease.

The CDR3 loop is CASSYGDSSYNEQFF. Here the CDR3 DNA reads TGTGCCAGCAGTTACGGGGATAGCTCCTACAATGAGCAGTTCTTC. The chain joins TRBV6-2 or TRBV6-3 to TRBJ2-1; D gene uncertain. The CDR3 spans 15 residues. The V gene lost 2 bases and the J gene lost 0 bases, with 8 bases spanning the gap. CDR1 and CDR2 from the germline V gene are MNHEY and SVGEGT.

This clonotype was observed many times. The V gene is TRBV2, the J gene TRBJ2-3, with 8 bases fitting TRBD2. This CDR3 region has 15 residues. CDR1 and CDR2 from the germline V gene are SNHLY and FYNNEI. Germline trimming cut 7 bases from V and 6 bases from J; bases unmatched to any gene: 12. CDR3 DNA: TGTGCCAGCACCTCCGGGACTAGGGAACCGGATACGCAGTATTTT. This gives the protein CASTSGTREPDTQYF.

CDR3 sequence (DNA): TGTGCCAGCAGCCAAGATGCGGGAGGTAGTCAGCCCCAGCATTTT. It is translated as CASSQDAGGSQPQHF. V usage is TRBV3-1 and J usage is TRBJ1-5; D uncertain. V was trimmed by 0 bases and J by 6 bases, leaving 12 bases between them. In germline, CDR1 is LGHDT, CDR2 YNNKEL (reference sequence). The CDR3 consists of 15 residues.

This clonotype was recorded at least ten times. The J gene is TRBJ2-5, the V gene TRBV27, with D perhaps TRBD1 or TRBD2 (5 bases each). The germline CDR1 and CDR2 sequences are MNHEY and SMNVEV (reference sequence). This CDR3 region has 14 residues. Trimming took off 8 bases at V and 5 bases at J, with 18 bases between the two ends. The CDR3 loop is CASSAGRVYETQYF. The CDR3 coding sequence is TGTGCCAGCTCCGCGGGCAGGGTGTATGAGACCCAGTACTTC.

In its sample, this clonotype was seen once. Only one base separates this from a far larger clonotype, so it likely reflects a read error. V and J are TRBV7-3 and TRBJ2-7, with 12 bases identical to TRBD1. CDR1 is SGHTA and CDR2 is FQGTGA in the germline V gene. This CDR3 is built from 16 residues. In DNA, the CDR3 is TGTGCCAGCAGCTCAGAATCGGGACAGGGGGCGTACGAGCCGTACTTC. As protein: CASSSESGQGAYEPYF. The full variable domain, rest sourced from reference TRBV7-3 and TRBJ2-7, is GAGVSQTPSNKVTEKGKYVELRCDPISGHTALYWYRQSLGQGPEFLIYFQGTGAADDSGLPNDRFFAVRPEGSVSTLKIQRTERGDSAVYLCASSSESGQGAYEPYFGPGTRLTVT.

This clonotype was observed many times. CDR3 DNA: TGTGCCATCAGTGATCCCGGTGAGCAGTTCTTC. This sequence encodes CAISDPGEQFF. The rearrangement joins TRBV10-3 to TRBJ2-1; no clear D. Trimming stripped 3 bases from V and 9 bases from J, with 6 bases between. Looked up from germline, CDR1 is ENHRY and CDR2 is SYGVKD. The CDR3 covers 11 residues.

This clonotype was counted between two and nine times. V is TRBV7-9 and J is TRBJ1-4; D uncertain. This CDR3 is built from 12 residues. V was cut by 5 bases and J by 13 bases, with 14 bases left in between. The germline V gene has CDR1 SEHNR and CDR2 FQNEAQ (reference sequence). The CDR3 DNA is TGTGCCAGCAGCCGGACCGGAGGAGGACTGTTTTTT. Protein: CASSRTGGGLFF.

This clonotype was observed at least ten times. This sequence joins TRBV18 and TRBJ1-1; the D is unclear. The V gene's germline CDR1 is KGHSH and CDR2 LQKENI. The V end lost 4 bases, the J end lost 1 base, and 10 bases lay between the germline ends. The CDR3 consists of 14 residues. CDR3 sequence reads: CASSHRDGNTEAFF. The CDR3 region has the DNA TGTGCCAGCTCACATCGAGACGGGAACACTGAAGCTTTCTTT.

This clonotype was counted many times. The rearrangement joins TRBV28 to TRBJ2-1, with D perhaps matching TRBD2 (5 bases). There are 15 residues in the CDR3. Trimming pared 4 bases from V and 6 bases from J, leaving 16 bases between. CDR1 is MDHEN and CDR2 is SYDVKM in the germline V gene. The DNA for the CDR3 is TGTGCCAGCAGTTCCGACATCCTGGAGGTCAATGAGCAGTTCTTC. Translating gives CASSSDILEVNEQFF.

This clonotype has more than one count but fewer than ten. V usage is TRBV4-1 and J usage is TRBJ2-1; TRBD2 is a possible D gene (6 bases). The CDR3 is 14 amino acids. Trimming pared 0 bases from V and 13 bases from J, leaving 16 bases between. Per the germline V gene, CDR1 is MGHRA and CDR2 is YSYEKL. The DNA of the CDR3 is TGCGCCAGCAGCCAAGAGGCGGGGAGCCCAGGCCAGTTCTTC. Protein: CASSQEAGSPGQFF.

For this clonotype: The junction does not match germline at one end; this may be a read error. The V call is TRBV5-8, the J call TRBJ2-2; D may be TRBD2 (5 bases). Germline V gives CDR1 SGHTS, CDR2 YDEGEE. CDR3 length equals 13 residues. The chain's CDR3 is CASSLRPTGELVF. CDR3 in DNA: TGTGCCAGCAGCTTGCGCCCAACCGGGGAGCTGGTTTTT.

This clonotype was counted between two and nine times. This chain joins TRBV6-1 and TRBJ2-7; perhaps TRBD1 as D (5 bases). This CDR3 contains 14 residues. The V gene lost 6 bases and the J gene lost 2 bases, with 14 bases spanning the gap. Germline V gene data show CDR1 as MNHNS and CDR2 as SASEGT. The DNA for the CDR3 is TGTGCCAGCAGCTGGGCTCAGGGTACCTACGAGCAGTACTTC. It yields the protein CASSWAQGTYEQYF.

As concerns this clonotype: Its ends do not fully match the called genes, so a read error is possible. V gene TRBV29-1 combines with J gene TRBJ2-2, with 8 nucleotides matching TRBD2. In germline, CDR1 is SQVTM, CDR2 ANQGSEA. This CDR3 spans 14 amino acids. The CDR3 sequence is CSVLGREGTGELFF. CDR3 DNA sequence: TGCAGCGTTCTAGGCCGGGAGGGTACCGGGGAACTGTTTTTT.

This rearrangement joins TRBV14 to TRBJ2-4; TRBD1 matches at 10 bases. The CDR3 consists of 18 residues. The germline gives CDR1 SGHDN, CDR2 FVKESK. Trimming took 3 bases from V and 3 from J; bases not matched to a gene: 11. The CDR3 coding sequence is TGTGCCAGCAGCCAGGGCCGGGACAGGGGATGGGTCAAAAACATTCAGTACTTC. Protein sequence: CASSQGRDRGWVKNIQYF.

CDR3 DNA sequence: TGTGCCAGCAGCAGGGGCGGGAGCAGCAATGAGCAGTTCTTC. Its translation is CASSRGGSSNEQFF. The chain has TRBV9 and TRBJ2-1; the match to TRBD2 covers 7 bases. Germline-derived CDR1 and CDR2 are SGDLS and YYNGEE. After removal of 4 bases from V and 6 bases from J, the junction contained 7 bases not matched to a gene. CDR3 length: 14 residues. The complete variable domain, with remaining parts taken from reference TRBV9 and TRBJ2-1, reads DSGVTQTPKHLITATGQRVTLRCSPRSGDLSVYWYQQSLDQGLQFLIQYYNGEERAKGNILERFSAQQFPDLHSELNLSSLELGDSALYFCASSRGGSSNEQFFGPGTRLTVL.

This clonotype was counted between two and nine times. The CDR3 sequence: CASSLRSSGGEKLFF. CDR3 nucleotide sequence: TGTGCCAGCAGCCTGCGCTCCTCCGGGGGCGAAAAACTGTTTTTT. The chain has TRBV3-1 and TRBJ1-4; TRBD1 is a possible D gene (6 bases). V lost 4 bases, J lost 8 bases, and 17 bases lay in between. The CDR3 sequence is 15 residues long. CDR1 LGHDT and CDR2 YNNKEL come from the germline V gene (reference sequence).

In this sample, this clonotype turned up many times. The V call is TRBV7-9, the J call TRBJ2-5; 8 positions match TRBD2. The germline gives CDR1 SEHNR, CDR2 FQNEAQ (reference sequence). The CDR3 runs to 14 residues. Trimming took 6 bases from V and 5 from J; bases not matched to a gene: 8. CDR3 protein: CASRQAGVWETQYF. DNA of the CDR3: TGTGCCAGCAGACAAGCGGGAGTTTGGGAGACCCAGTACTTC. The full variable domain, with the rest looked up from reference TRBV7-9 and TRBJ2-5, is DTGVSQNPRHKITKRGQNVTFRCDPISEHNRLYWYRQTLGQGPEFLTYFQNEAQLEKSRLLSDRFSAERPKGSFSTLEIQRTEQGDSAMYLCASRQAGVWETQYFGPGTRLLVL.

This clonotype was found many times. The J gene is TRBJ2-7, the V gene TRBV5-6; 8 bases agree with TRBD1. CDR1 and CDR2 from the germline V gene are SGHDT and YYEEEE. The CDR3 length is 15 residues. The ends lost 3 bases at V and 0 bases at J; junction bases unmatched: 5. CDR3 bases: TGTGCCAGCAGCTGGGGACAGGATCGCTCCTACGAGCAGTACTTC. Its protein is CASSWGQDRSYEQYF.

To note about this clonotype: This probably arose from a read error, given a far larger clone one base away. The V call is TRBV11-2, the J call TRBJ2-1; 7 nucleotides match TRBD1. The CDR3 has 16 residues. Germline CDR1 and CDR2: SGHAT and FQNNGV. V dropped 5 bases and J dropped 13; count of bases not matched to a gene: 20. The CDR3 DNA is TGTGCCAGCAGCGCCGACAGGGTCTTTGGGAGAGAGACCCAGTTCTTC. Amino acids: CASSADRVFGRETQFF.

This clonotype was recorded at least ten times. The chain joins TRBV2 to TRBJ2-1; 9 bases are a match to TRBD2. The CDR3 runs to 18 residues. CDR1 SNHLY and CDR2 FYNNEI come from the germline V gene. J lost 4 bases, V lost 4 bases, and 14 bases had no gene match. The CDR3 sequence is CASSAPHGVAGAYNEQFF. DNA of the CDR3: TGTGCCAGCAGTGCCCCCCACGGGGTAGCGGGAGCTTACAATGAGCAGTTCTTC. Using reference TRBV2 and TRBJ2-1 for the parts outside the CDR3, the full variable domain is EPEVTQTPSHQVTQMGQEVILRCVPISNHLYFYWYRQILGQKVEFLVSFYNNEISEKSEIFDDQFSVERPDGSNFTLKIRSTKLEDSAMYFCASSAPHGVAGAYNEQFFGPGTRLTVL.